Here is one T cell receptor (beta chain) with its context. Compared with germline, one end of the junction differs, possibly owing to a read error. These data belong to a study of blood T cell repertoires in COVID-19. Germline V gene data show CDR1 as SGHTA and CDR2 as FQGNSA. There are 16 residues in the CDR3. Data came from immunoSEQ multiplex PCR; TCRdb stores just in-frame clones and leaves some out. The sample holds over 150,000 clones, around 90% seen once. Sequencing input: PBMCs or T cells enriched from blood (not recorded which). The source is a woman under 40 who had recovered from COVID-19. The chain joins TRBV7-2 to TRBJ2-7, with 10 bases fitting TRBD2. This chain's CDR3 is CASSVAGGQFSYEQYF. CDR3 nucleotide sequence: TGTGCCAGCAGCGTAGCGGGAGGCCAATTCTCCTACGAGCAGTACTTC.